The source of this TCR beta chain is a study of vaccination and CD4 T cells after COVID-19 (dated by TCRdb to between 2021 and 2022). Context from the whole study: SARS-CoV-2 positivity had been established in the convalescent patients by nasal swab PCR, and mild disease was recorded in roughly ten of these patients and severe disease in one. Participants received two doses of either the Pfizer-BioNTech BNT162b2 vaccine (n=8) or the Moderna mRNA-1273 vaccine (n=2). Post-COVID blood samples were collected from convalescent patients a median of around 100 days after diagnosis, with a range of about 35 to 161 days. Post-vaccine blood samples were taken a median of roughly 72 days after the second vaccine dose, with a range of roughly 13 to 250 days. In ten to eleven COVID-19 convalescent patients and a handful of infection-naive healthy vaccine recipients, researchers compared the spike-specific CD4+ TCR repertoire from before mRNA vaccination with the repertoire from after. Six males and four females were included in the convalescent cohort, with two Hispanic individuals, seven Caucasians, two Asians and one multiracial person represented. Points the paper makes about the study in general: The median count of SARS-CoV-2-reactive clonotypes went up from approximately 20 after infection to 35 to 40 after vaccination, although the change was not significant. In convalescent patients, nearly all vaccine-specific clones (304 of 307) were found to be mono-reactive for SARS-CoV-2 spike rather than cross-reactive with common cold coronaviruses. Among the post-vaccine SARS-CoV-2-reactive clones in convalescent patients, a median 86.3% showed up only after vaccination, which suggests vaccine-specific priming. The study included relatively few convalescent patients and did not analyze early timepoints after natural infection.

The positive SARS-CoV-2 PCR tests of the convalescent patients were dated from March to December 2020, before the Alpha, Beta and Delta variants emerged in the United States. Ficoll-Paque Plus gradient centrifugation was used to isolate PBMCs from whole blood, and the isolated PBMCs were then either used fresh or cryopreserved at -140C. As to this clonotype: Its antigen specificity is not known. Base qualities are not at hand, and no much larger clone is one base apart.

According to the germline V gene, CDR1 reads MNHNS and CDR2 reads SASEGT. V is pruned by 6 bases and J by 0 bases, leaving 10 bases of the junction without a gene match. Reading from cysteine to phenylalanine, the CDR3 counts 16 amino acids. The kept DNA is CDR3 alone, 48 bases in frame from the first base. The library was built by means of PCR. Sequencing took place on an Illumina iSeq 100. On the study's bioinformatics: Non-productive sequences were filtered out, and CDR3s that did not start with C, did not end with F or W, or were shorter than 7 amino acids were discarded. Using R version 3.6.1, CDR3 homology was evaluated through Levenshtein distances (stringdist) along with unrooted phylogenetic trees (ape). TCRdb took the public reads, trimmed them with fastp at Q25, ran MiXCR for clone calling and kept in-frame beta chains. Identical CDR3 protein sequences are pooled into one entry, listed with their most common genes and DNA. The V and J calls and clone size are TCRdb's, not the authors'. Present in this sample are about 18,000 distinct CDR3 sequences, around 62% of which were seen just once. Approximately 1% of the sample comes from the top ten.

In this chain, TRBV6-1 is recombined with TRBJ1-2, with 7 middle bases fitting TRBD1. This clonotype was obtained from a human donor who had recovered from COVID-19. This specimen consisted of CD4+ T cells from blood, obtained before SARS-CoV-2 vaccination. The CDR3 reads as follows: CASSPHGTETNYGYTF. The DNA reads TGTGCCAGCAGCCCACACGGGACAGAAACTAACTATGGCTACACCTTC.